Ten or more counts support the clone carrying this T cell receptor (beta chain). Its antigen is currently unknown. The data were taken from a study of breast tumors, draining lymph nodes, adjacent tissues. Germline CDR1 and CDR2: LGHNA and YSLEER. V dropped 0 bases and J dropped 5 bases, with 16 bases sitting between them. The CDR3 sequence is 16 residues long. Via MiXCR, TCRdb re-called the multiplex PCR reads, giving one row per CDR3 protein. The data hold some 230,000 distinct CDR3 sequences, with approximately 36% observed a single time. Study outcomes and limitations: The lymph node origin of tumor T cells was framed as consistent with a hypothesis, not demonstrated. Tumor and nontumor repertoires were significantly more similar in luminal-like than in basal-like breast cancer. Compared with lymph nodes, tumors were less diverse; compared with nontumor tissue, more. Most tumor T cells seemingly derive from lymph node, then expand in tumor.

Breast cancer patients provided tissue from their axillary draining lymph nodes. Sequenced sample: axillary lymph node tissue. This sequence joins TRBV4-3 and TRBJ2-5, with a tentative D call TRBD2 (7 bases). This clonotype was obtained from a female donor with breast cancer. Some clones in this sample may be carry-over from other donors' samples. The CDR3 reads CASSQDRGGRIETQYF. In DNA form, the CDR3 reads TGCGCCAGCAGCCAAGATAGGGGGGGGAGAATTGAGACCCAGTACTTC.